This T cell receptor beta chain was profiled in a study of beta chain features in type 1 diabetes (dated by TCRdb to the late 2010s). Background for the entire study: Mean age, gender distribution, total cell number and subset yield were not different between patients and healthy donors. A total of roughly 100 million sorted cells were examined across all samples, and RNA yield correlated strongly with the number of cells per subset. The study compared TCRB repertoires of sorted circulating CD4+ T cell subsets between recently diagnosed type 1 diabetes patients and matched healthy donors. Whereas all 28 donors provided naive and central memory subsets, regulatory and stem cell-like memory subsets were isolated from just 8 patients and about eight healthy donors. What the study reported, not specific to this receptor: Type 1 diabetes patients showed a moderate but significant shortening of TCRB CDR3 length in all four CD4+ subsets. Shorter templates might be favored by PCR, yet because patient and control samples were amplified and corrected together, any such skew would affect both groups equally. At VDJ recombination sites, type 1 diabetes patients had fewer insertions and more deleted nucleotides, which implies abnormalities in thymic rearrangement. Only small numbers of individuals were included in the HLA sub-analyses, which left unresolved whether HLA type had any influence on TCRB rearrangement. Naive, central memory and regulatory TCRB repertoires appeared to be more alike among patients than among healthy donors. Because cDNA was sequenced instead of genomic DNA, activated cells with high expression could be over-represented, although the groups did not differ in activation or CD3 levels.

Comments on this clone: What this receptor recognizes is not known. No base qualities exist here, and no much larger clone lies one base off it. Within the sample, other DNA sequences also encode this same CDR3.

Each donor gave one peripheral blood draw, averaging roughly 100 mL, which was collected into heparinised tubes. Using a panel that included CD45RO, CCR7, CD25, CD127, CD95 and CD27, naive, central memory, regulatory and stem cell-like memory CD4+ T cells were sorted on a BD FACSAria II. A purity above 98% was achieved for all sorted populations. Right away, PBMCs were isolated by Lymphoprep density gradient centrifugation and were stained directly, with no culture step. Samples were stained and sorted in pairs, with one healthy donor and one patient per experiment, so that batch effects were minimized. The entire isolated RNA was reverse transcribed using the High Capacity cDNA Reverse Transcription Kit, and thus expressed TCRB transcripts were sequenced. Naive, central memory and regulatory T cell samples underwent deep immunoSEQ sequencing, averaging approximately 3.5 million total reads per sample. Sorted cells were lysed in RLT buffer, and RNA was extracted using DNase-treated RNeasy Micro or Mini kits according to cell number. Each cell subset was processed on its own to prevent cross-contamination, while patient and healthy donor samples were processed together. Using the immunoSEQ multiplex PCR, TCRB sequences were amplified from cDNA into 87-bp fragments spanning the CDR3 region. Sequencing of the amplicons was performed on the Illumina HiSeq platform. On the authors' methods: Synthetic template baselines were used to correct PCR bias computationally, reads within Hamming distance 2 were collapsed, and singletons that could not be merged were discarded. Reads were aligned against IMGT to assign V, D and J genes, CDR3 length and insertions or deletions at six rearrangement sites. Clonotype counts were normalized to sorted cell number within each subset before computing true diversity and Gini coefficients with the tcR R package. Repertoire sharing was quantified using the overlap coefficient calculated on TCRB nucleotide sequences. Out-of-frame TCRB sequences from naive cells were analyzed as a proxy for the pre-selection repertoire. TCRdb obtained this table from immuneACCESS and retained in-frame rearrangements with V and J assigned. These tables miss some clones; where compared with another copy, unresolved V genes account for less than half of the shortfall, and the remainder is unexplained. That table furnishes V, J and clone size, whereas the DNA furnished D and trimming. The sample data list about 410,000 clones, and about 15% of these were observed just once. Of the sample, under 0.04% is held by the ten largest clones.

CDR1 SGHRS and CDR2 YFSETQ were looked up in the germline V gene. V is clipped by 0 bases and J by 1 base, and the sequence between their germline boundaries is 2 bases long. From its cysteine to its phenylalanine, the CDR3 spans 14 amino acids. Only the CDR3 DNA is retained, 42 bases long and in frame from the first base. In this chain, TRBV5-1 is recombined with TRBJ2-6; the D gene lacks a confident call. The material sequenced was naive CD4+ T cells from blood. This specimen's cell subset or site label, per the study, means: true naive CD4+ T cells. The receptor was derived from a man younger than 40 in good health. The CDR3 here reads CASSLGSGANVLTF. The sequenced DNA is TGCGCCAGCAGCTTGGGGTCTGGGGCCAACGTCCTGACTTTC.